The entry below describes one TCR beta chain. This entry belongs to a study of T cell changes during pregnancy in multiple sclerosis. J lost 6 bases, V lost 5 bases, and 8 bases had no gene match. The CDR3 covers 15 residues. Germline values: CDR1 MNHEY, CDR2 SMNVEV (reference sequence). TCRdb's table, derived via immunoSEQ multiplex PCR, lists solely in-frame clones and lacks some. The table includes about 36,000 clones, over 75% detected once. The source material was CD8+ T cells from peripheral blood mononuclear cells, sampled in the third trimester of pregnancy. The V and J genes are TRBV27 and TRBJ2-1, with 9 nucleotides matching TRBD2. The receptor was isolated from a female donor with multiple sclerosis, enrolled in a pregnancy study. The CDR3 coding sequence is TGTGCCAGCAGTATCATTAGCGGGGGAGGCAATGAGCAGTTCTTC. As protein: CASSIISGGGNEQFF.